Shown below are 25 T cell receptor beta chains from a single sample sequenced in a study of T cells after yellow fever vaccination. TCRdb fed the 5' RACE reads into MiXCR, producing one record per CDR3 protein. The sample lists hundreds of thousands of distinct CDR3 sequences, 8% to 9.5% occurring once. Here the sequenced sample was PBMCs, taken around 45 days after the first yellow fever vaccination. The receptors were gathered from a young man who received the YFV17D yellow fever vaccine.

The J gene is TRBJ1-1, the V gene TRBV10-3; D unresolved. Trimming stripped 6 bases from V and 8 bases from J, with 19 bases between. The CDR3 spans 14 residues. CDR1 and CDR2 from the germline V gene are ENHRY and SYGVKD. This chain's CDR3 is CAISPLRAAGEAFF. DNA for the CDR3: TGTGCCATCAGCCCCCTAAGGGCGGCCGGCGAAGCTTTCTTT.

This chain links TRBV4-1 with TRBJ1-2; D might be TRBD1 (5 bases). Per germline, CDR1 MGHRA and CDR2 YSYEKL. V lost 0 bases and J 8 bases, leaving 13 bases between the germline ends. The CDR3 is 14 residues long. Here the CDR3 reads CASSQDWGRGGYTF. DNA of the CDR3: TGCGCCAGCAGCCAAGATTGGGGCCGAGGCGGCTACACCTTC.

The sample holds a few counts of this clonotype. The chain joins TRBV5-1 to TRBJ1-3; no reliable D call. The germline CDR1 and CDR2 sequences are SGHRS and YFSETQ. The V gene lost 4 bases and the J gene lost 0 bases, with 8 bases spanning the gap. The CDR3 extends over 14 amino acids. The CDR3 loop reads CASSQTSSGNTIYF. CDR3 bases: TGCGCCAGCAGCCAGACCTCCTCTGGAAACACCATATATTTT.

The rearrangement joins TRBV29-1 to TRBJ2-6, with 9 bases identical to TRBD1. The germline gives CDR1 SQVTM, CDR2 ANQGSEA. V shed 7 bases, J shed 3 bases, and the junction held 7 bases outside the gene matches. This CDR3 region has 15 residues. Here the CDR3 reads CSAGGTGNGANVLTF. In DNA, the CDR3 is TGCAGCGCCGGAGGGACAGGGAATGGGGCCAACGTCCTGACTTTC.

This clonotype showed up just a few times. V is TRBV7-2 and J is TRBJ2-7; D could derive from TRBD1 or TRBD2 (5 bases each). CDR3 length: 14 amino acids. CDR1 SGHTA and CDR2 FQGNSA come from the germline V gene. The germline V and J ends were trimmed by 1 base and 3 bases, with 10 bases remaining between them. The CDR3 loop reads CASSLGGPVYEQYF. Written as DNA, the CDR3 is TGTGCCAGCAGCTTAGGGGGACCCGTCTACGAGCAGTACTTC.

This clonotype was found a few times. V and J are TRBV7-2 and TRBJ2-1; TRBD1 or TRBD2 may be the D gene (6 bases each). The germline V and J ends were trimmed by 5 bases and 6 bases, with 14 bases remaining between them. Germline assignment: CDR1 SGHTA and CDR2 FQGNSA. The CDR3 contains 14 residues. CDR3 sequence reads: CASSPLGGSNEQFF. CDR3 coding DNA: TGTGCCAGCAGCCCACTAGGGGGGTCCAATGAGCAGTTCTTC.

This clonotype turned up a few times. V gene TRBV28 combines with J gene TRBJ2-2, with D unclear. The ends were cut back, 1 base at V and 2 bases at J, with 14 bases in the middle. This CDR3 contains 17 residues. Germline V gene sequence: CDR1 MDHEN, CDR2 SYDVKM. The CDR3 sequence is CASSLYSPLVNTGELFF. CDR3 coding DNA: TGTGCCAGCAGTTTATATTCCCCCTTGGTAAACACCGGGGAGCTGTTTTTT.

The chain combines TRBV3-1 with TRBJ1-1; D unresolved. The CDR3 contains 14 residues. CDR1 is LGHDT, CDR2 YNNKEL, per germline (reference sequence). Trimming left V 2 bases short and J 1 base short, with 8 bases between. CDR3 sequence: CASSQSWQNTEAFF. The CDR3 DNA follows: TGTGCCAGCAGCCAATCCTGGCAGAACACTGAAGCTTTCTTT. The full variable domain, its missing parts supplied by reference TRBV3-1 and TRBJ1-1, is DTAVSQTPKYLVTQMGNDKSIKCEQNLGHDTMYWYKQDSKKFLKIMFSYNNKELIINETVPNRFSPKSPDKAHLNLHINSLELGDSAVYFCASSQSWQNTEAFFGQGTRLTVV.

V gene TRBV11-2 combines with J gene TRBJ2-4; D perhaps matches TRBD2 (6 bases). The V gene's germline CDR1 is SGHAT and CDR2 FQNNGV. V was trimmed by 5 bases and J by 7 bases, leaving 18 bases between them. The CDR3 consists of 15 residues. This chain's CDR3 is CASSNFGAGTNIQYF. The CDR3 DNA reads TGTGCCAGCAGCAACTTCGGGGCGGGGACCAACATTCAGTACTTC.

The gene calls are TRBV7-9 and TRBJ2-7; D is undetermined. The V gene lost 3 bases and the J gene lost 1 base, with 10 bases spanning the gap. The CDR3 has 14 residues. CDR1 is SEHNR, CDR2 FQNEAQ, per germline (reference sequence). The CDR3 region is CASSFFDESYEQYV. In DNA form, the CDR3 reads TGTGCCAGCAGCTTTTTCGACGAGTCCTACGAGCAGTACGTC.

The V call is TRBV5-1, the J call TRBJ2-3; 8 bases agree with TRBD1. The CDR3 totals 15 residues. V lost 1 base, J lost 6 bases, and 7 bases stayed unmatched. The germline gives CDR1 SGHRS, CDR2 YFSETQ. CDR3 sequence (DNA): TGCGCCAGCAGCTTGCGCGGACAGGGTCAGGATACGCAGTATTTT. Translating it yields CASSLRGQGQDTQYF.

The DNA of the CDR3 is TGCGCCAGCAGCTTGGATCCGGGCCCGGCGGAACAGCCCCAGCATTTT. The encoded protein is CASSLDPGPAEQPQHF. This chain uses TRBV5-1 with TRBJ1-5; D call uncertain. V was shortened by 0 bases and J by 7 bases, with 17 bases between the two germline ends. Germline V gives CDR1 SGHRS, CDR2 YFSETQ. This CDR3 contains 16 residues.

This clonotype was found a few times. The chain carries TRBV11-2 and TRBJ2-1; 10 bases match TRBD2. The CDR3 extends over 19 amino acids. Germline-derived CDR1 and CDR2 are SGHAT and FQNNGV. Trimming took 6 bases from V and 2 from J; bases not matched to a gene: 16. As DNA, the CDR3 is TGTGCCAGCAGAAACATCGGGACTAGCGCGGCTAGCACCTACAATGAGCAGTTCTTC. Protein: CASRNIGTSAASTYNEQFF.

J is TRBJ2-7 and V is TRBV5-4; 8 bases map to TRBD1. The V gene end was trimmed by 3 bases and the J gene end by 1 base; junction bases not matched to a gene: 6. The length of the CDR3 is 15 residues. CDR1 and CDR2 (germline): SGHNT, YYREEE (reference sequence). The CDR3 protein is CASSYDRGSSYEQYV. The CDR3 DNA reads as TGTGCCAGCAGCTACGACAGGGGTAGTTCCTACGAGCAGTACGTC.

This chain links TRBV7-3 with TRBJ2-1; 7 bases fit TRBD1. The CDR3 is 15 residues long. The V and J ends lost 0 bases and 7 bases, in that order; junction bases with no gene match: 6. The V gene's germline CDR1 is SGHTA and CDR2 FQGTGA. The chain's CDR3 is CASSLTLGGRNEQFF. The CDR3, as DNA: TGTGCCAGCAGCTTAACGTTAGGGGGCAGGAATGAGCAGTTCTTC. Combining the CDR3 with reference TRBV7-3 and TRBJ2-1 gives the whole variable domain GAGVSQTPSNKVTEKGKYVELRCDPISGHTALYWYRQSLGQGPEFLIYFQGTGAADDSGLPNDRFFAVRPEGSVSTLKIQRTERGDSAVYLCASSLTLGGRNEQFFGPGTRLTVL.

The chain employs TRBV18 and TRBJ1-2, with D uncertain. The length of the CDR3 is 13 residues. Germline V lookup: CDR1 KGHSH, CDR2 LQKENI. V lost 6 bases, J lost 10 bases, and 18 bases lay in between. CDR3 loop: CASSAPEQDAYTF. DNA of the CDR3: TGTGCCAGCTCCGCCCCAGAGCAGGACGCCTACACCTTC.

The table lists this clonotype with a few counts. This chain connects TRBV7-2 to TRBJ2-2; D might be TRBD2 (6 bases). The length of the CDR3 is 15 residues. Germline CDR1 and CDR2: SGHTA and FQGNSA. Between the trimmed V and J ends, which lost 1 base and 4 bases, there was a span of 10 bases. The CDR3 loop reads CASSLGGAITGELFF. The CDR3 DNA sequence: TGTGCCAGCAGCTTAGGCGGGGCGATCACCGGGGAGCTGTTTTTT.

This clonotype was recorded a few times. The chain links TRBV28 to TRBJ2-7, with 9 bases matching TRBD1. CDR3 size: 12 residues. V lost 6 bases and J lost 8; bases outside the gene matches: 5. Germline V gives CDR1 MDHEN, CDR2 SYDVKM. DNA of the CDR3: TGTGCCAGCAGCGAACAGGGGGCCCAGCAGTACGTC. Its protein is CASSEQGAQQYV.

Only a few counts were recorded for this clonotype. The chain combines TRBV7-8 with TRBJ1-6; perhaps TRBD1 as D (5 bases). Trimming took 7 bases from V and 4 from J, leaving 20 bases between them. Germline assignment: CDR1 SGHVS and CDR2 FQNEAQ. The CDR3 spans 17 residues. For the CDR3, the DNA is TGTGCCAGCAATCTTCAGGCCCAGGGCGTGTATAATTCACCCCTCCACTTT. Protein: CASNLQAQGVYNSPLHF.

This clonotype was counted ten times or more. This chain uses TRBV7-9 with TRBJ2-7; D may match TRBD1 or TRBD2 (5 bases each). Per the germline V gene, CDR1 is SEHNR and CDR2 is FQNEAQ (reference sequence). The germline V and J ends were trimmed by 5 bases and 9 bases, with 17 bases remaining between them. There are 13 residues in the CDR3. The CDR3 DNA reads TGTGCCAGCAGCAGGGTCTTGGGGGACGGGCAGTACGTC. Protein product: CASSRVLGDGQYV.

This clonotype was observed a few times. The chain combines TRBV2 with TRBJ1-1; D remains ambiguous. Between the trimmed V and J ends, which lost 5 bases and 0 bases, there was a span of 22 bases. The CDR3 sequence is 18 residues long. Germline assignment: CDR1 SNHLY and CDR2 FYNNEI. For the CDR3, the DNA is TGTGCCAGCAGTTCTCTCACTTACGACATCTCGATGAACACTGAAGCTTTCTTT. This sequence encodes CASSSLTYDISMNTEAFF.

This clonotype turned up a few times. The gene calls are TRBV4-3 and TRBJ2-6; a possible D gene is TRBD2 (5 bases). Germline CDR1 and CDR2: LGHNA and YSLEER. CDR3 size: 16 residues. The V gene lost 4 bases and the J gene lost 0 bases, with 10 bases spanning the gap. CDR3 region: CASSPGIGSGANVLTF. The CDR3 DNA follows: TGCGCCAGCAGCCCCGGGATCGGCTCTGGGGCCAACGTCCTGACTTTC.

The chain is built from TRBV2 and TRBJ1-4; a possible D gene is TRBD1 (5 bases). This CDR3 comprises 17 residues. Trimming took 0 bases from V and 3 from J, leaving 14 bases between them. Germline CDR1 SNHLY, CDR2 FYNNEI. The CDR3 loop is CASSEAVLTRANEKLFF. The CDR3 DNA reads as TGTGCCAGCAGTGAAGCCGTCTTAACCAGGGCTAATGAAAAACTGTTTTTT.

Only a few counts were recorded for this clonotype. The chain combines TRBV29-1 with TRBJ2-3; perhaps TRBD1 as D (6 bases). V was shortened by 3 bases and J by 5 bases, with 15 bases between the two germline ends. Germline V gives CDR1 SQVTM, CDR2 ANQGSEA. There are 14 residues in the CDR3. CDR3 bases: TGCAGCGTTGACCTCAGGGGCCTAGGAGATACGCAGTATTTT. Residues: CSVDLRGLGDTQYF.

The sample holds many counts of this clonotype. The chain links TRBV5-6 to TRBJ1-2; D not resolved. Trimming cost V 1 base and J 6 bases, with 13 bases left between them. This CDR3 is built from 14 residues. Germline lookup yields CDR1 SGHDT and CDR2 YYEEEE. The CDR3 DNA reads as TGTGCCAGCAGCTTGCGGGGATACACCCATGGCTACACCTTC. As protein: CASSLRGYTHGYTF.